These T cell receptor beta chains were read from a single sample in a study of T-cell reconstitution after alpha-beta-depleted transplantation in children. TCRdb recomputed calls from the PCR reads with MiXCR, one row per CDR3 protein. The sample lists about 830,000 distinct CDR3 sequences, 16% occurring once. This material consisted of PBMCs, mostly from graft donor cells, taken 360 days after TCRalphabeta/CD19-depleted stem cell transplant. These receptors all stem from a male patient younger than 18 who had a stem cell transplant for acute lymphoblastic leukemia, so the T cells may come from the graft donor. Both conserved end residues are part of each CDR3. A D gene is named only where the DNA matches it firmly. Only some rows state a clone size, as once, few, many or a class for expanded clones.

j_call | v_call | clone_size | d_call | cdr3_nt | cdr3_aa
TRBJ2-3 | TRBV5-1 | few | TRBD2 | TGCGCCAGCAGTAGTGACGCGGGAGTTGGCACGCAGTATTTT | CASSSDAGVGTQYF
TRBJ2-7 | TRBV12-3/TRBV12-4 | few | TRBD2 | TGTGCCAGCAGTTATGCCGGGGGGGCTAAGCACGAGCAGTACTTC | CASSYAGGAKHEQYF
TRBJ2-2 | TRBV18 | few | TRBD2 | TGTGCCAGCTCTACCGGGACTAGCGGGAGTCACACCGGGGAGCTGTTTTTT | CASSTGTSGSHTGELFF
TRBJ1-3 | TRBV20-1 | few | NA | TGCAGTGCTACTGGGACCGGCACTGAAAACACCATATATTTT | CSATGTGTENTIYF
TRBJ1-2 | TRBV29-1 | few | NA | TGCAGCGTTGAAGGGGGGAGGACGGGAGGCTACACCTTC | CSVEGGRTGGYTF
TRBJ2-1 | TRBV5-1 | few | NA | TGCGCCAGCAGCTTGGGGACCACGCAGATCTACAATGAGCAGTTCTTC | CASSLGTTQIYNEQFF
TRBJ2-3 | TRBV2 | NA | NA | TGTGCCAGCACCACCGGGACTCTTCTGGATACGCAGTATTTT | CASTTGTLLDTQYF
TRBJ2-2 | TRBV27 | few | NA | TGTGCCAGCAGTTTATGGGCCCTTGGGGGCGGGGAGCTGTTTTTT | CASSLWALGGGELFF
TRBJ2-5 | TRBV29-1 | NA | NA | TGCAGCGTGGGTCAGGGGGGAACGGAGACCCAGTACTTC | CSVGQGGTETQYF
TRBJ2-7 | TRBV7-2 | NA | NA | TGTGCCAGCAGCTTACTAGACTGGTCCCACGAGCAGTACTTC | CASSLLDWSHEQYF
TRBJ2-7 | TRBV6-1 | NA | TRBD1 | TGTGCCAGCAGCCGGGGACAGGGGGGTAACTACGAGCAGTACTTC | CASSRGQGGNYEQYF
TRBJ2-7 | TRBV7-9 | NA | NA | TGTGCCAGCAGCTTAATTGGTGGGCCGTCCTACGAGCAGTACTTC | CASSLIGGPSYEQYF
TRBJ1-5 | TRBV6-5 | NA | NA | TGTGCCAGCAGTTACATGGTGGGACAAGATCAGCCCCAGCATTTT | CASSYMVGQDQPQHF
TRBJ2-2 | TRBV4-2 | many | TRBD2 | TGTGCCAGCAGCCCGCCAGGGTTGGTTTTGACTAGCGGGAAAACCGGGGAGCTGTTTTTT | CASSPPGLVLTSGKTGELFF
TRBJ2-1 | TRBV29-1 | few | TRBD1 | TGCAGCGTCTCAACAGGGGGTAATGAGCAGTTCTTC | CSVSTGGNEQFF
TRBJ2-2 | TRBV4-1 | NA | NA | TGCGCCAGCAGCCAAGATGTCCTTGCCGGGGAGCTGTTTTTT | CASSQDVLAGELFF
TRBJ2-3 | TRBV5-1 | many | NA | TGTGCCAGCAGCCCGGGCCCGAGCACAGATACGCAGTATTTT | CASSPGPSTDTQYF
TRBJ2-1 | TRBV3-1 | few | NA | TGTGCCAGCAGCCACCTCTTCCATTGGGGGAGAGGGACCAATGAGCAGTTCTTC | CASSHLFHWGRGTNEQFF
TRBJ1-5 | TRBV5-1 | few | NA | TGCGCCAGCAGCGAGAGGGGTGGGGCGCAGCCCCAGCATTTT | CASSERGGAQPQHF
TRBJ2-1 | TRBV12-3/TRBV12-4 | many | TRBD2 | TGTGCCAGCAGCCCGGGAGGGGGGCACAATGAGCAGTTCTTC | CASSPGGGHNEQFF
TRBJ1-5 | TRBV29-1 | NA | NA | TGCAGCGTTGGAATTGATAACGCTAATCAGCCCCAGCATTTT | CSVGIDNANQPQHF
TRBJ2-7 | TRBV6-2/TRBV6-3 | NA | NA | TGTGCCAGCAGTGAGGTGGTACTTCTGGACGAGCAGTACTTC | CASSEVVLLDEQYF
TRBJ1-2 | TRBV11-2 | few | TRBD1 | TGTGCCAGCAGCTCCGGACAGGGCATCTATGGCTACACCTTC | CASSSGQGIYGYTF
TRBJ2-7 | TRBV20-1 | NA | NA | TGCAGTGCTAGAGATCCCCTAGCTGTTTACGAGCAGTACTTC | CSARDPLAVYEQYF
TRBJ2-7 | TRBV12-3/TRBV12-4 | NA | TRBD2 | TGTGCCACCCGAGGTGTTCCCGGGGGGGCAATCTTTATTTACGAGCAGTACTTC | CATRGVPGGAIFIYEQYF
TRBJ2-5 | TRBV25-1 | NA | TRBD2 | TGTGCCAGCAGTGCCCTGCGGGCTAGCGGGAGAGCAAGCCAAGAGACCCAGTACTTC | CASSALRASGRASQETQYF
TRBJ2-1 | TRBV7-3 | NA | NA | TGTGCCAGCAGCTTAATTAGAGGGGCTAGGGCAGGGGAGCAGTTCTTC | CASSLIRGARAGEQFF
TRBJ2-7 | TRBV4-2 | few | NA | TGTGCCAGCAGCCGCTGGCCCTCCTACGAGCAGTACTTC | CASSRWPSYEQYF
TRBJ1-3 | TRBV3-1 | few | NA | TGTGCCAGCAGCCAAGCCAGCTCTGGAAACACCATATATTTT | CASSQASSGNTIYF
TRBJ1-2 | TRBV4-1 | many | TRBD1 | TGCGCCAGCAGCCAAGTACAATTGGTGACAGGGAGCCATGGCTACACCTTC | CASSQVQLVTGSHGYTF
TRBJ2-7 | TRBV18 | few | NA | TGTGCCAGCTCACCCCGGCAGGGAAACTACGAGCAGTACTTC | CASSPRQGNYEQYF
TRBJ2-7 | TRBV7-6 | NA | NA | TGTGCCAGCAGCTTCACGGGAGCTGGGACCTACGAGCAGTACTTC | CASSFTGAGTYEQYF
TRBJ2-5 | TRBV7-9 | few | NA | TGTGCCAGCAGCTTAGCGGCAGCGGGCGCCGAGACGGAGACCCAGTACTTC | CASSLAAAGAETETQYF
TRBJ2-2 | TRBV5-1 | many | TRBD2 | TGCGCCAGCAGTCATACCGGACTAGCGACTATCACCGGGGAGCTGTTTTTT | CASSHTGLATITGELFF
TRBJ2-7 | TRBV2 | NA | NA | TGTGCCAGCAGTGAAACGCTAGGGATGGGCGTGTACGAGCAGTACTTC | CASSETLGMGVYEQYF
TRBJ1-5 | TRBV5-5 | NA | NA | TGTGCCAGCAGCCCGAGGGCGCAAGGCAATCAGCCCCAGCATTTT | CASSPRAQGNQPQHF
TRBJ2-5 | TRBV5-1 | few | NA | TGCGCCAGCAGCGGACCCGATCTAGCGTACCAAGAGACCCAGTACTTC | CASSGPDLAYQETQYF
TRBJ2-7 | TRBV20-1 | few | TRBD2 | TGCAGTGCTAGACTTAGCGGGACCTACGAGCAGTACTTC | CSARLSGTYEQYF
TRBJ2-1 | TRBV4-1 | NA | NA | TGCGCCAGCAGCCAAGACAGCTTCTCCTACAATGAGCAGTTCTTC | CASSQDSFSYNEQFF
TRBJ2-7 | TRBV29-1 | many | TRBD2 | TGCAGCGTTGCTAGCGGGAGCCCCTACGAGCAGTACTTC | CSVASGSPYEQYF
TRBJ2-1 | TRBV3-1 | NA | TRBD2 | TGTGCCAGCAGCACTTGGACTAGCAAATACAATGAGCAGTTCTTC | CASSTWTSKYNEQFF
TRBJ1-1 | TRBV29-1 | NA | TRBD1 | TGCAGCGTTGAGGACAGGATGAACACTGAAGCTTTCTTT | CSVEDRMNTEAFF
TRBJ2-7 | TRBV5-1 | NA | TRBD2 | TGCGCCAGCAGCTACCGACTAGCCCGATCCTACGAGCAGTACTTC | CASSYRLARSYEQYF
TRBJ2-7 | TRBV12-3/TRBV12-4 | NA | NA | TGTGTCACTAACTCTCGGGAGCAGTACTTC | CVTNSREQYF
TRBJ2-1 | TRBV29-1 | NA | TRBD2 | TGCAGCGTTACCTATAGCGGGAGGGCCTTGGATGAGCAGTTCTTC | CSVTYSGRALDEQFF